Given below is one T cell receptor beta chain in context. The sample is drawn from a study of blood T cell repertoires in COVID-19. Turning to the study itself: Samples of COVID-19 (acute and convalescent) were obtained from the United States, Italy and Spain.

In the original workflow: Counts of nucleated cells, estimated from reference gene primer amplification, were obtained. Sequenced by immunoSEQ multiplex PCR; TCRdb stores in-frame clones only, minus some. That table gives V, J and clone size, and the DNA gave D and trimming. This sample has hundreds of thousands of clones, with roughly nine tenths found just once. V was cut by 0 bases and J by 7 bases, with 12 bases left in between. Germline-derived CDR1 and CDR2 are MNHEY and SVGEGT. The CDR3 is 14 residues long. Sequenced: peripheral blood. V and J are TRBV6-2 or TRBV6-3 and TRBJ1-2; D perhaps matches TRBD1 (6 bases). This receptor was taken from a woman aged 45 to 65 who had recovered from COVID-19. The CDR3, as DNA: TGTGCCAGCAGTTACTCTATACAGGGAAGTGGCTACACCTTC. Protein product: CASSYSIQGSGYTF.